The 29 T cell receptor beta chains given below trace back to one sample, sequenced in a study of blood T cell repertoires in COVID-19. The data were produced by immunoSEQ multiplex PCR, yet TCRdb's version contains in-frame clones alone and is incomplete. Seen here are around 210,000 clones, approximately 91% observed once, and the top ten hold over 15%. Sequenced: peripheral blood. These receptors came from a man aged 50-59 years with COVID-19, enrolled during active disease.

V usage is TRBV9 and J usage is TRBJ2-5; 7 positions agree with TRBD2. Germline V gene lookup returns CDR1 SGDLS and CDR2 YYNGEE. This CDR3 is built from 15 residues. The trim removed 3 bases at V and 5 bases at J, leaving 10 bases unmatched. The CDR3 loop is CASSGGLRGRETQYF. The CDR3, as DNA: TGTGCCAGCAGCGGGGGACTACGCGGGCGGGAGACCCAGTACTTC.

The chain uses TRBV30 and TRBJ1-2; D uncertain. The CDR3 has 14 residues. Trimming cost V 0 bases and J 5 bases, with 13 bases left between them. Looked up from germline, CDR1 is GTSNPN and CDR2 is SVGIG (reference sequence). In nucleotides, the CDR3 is TGTGCCTGGAGTGTACGCCATGCGGGGTATGGCTACACCTTC. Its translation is CAWSVRHAGYGYTF.

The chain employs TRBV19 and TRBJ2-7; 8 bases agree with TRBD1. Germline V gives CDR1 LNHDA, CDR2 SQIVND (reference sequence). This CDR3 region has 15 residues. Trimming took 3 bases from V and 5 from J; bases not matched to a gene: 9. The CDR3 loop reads CASSMGSRGLNEQYF. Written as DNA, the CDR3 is TGTGCCAGTAGTATGGGGAGCAGGGGGCTTAACGAGCAGTACTTC. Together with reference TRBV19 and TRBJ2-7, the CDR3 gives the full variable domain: DGGITQSPKYLFRKEGQNVTLSCEQNLNHDAMYWYRQDPGQGLRLIYYSQIVNDFQKGDIAEGYSVSREKKESFPLTVTSAQKNPTAFYLCASSMGSRGLNEQYFGPGTRLTVT.

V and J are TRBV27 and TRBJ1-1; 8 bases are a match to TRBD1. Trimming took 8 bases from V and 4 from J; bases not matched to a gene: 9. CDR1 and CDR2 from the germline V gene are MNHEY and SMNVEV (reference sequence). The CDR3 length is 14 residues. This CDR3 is CASQPTGGSTEAFF. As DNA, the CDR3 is TGTGCCAGCCAGCCTACAGGGGGGAGCACTGAAGCTTTCTTT.

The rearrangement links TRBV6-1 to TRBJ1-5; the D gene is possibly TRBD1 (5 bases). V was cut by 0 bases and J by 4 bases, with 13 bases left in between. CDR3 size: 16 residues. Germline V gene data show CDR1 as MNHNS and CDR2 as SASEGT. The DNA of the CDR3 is TGTGCCAGCAGTGAAGCGCTTCAGGGTTGGAATCAGCCCCAGCATTTT. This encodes CASSEALQGWNQPQHF.

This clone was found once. Here the CDR3 reads CASSVGAAGGTGELFF. In DNA, the CDR3 is TGTGCCAGCAGCGTAGGAGCCGCGGGAGGGACCGGGGAGCTGTTTTTT. The chain links TRBV9 to TRBJ2-2; the match to TRBD2 covers 9 bases. With 0 bases clipped from V and 5 bases from J, the junction kept 5 bases outside the gene matches. Germline V gives CDR1 SGDLS, CDR2 YYNGEE. There are 16 residues in the CDR3.

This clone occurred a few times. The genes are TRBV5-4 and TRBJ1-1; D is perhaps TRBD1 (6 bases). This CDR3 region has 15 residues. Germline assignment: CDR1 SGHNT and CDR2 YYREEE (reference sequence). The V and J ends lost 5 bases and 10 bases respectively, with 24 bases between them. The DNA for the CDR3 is TGTGCCAGCAGTCCACCGGGACAACCCGTAGGTGGAGCTTTCTTT. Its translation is CASSPPGQPVGGAFF.

CDR3 region: CASSALLRGEKLFF. For the CDR3, the DNA is TGTGCCAGCAGCGCACTCCTCAGGGGTGAAAAACTGTTTTTT. The J gene is TRBJ1-4, the V gene TRBV7-9; tentatively, D is TRBD1 (6 bases). Looked up from germline, CDR1 is SEHNR and CDR2 is FQNEAQ (reference sequence). This CDR3 region has 14 residues. V dropped 5 bases and J dropped 7 bases, with 14 bases sitting between them.

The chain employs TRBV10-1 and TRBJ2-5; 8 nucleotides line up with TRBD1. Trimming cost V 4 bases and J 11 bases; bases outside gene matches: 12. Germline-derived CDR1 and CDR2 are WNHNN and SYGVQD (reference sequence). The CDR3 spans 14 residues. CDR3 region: CASSVWDRYLGQYF. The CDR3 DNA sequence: TGCGCCAGCAGTGTATGGGACAGGTACTTGGGGCAGTACTTC.

CDR3 nucleotides: TGTGCCAGCAGCCGACCGGGACAGGGGGACCAGTACTTC. Its translation is CASSRPGQGDQYF. The rearrangement links TRBV6-5 to TRBJ2-7; 11 positions match TRBD1. Germline V gene data show CDR1 as MNHEY and CDR2 as SVGAGI. The CDR3 contains 13 residues. V lost 6 bases to trimming and J lost 10 bases; unmatched junction nucleotides: 8.

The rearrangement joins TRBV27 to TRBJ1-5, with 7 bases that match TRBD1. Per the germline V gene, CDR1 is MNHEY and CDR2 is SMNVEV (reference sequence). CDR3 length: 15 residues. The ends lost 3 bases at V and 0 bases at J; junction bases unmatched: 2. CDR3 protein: CASSFTGDSNQPQHF. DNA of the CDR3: TGTGCCAGCAGTTTCACAGGGGATAGCAATCAGCCCCAGCATTTT.

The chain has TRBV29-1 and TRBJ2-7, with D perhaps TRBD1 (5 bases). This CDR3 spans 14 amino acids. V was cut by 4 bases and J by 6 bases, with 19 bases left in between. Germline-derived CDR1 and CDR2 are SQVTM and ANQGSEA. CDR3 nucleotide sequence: TGCAGCGTTGGATCATTGCAGGGCCTCACCGAGCAGTACTTC. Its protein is CSVGSLQGLTEQYF.

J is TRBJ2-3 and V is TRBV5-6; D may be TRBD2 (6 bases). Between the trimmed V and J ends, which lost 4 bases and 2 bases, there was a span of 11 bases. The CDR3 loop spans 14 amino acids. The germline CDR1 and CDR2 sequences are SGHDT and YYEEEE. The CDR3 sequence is CASSGRDPTDTQYF. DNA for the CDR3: TGTGCCAGCAGCGGGCGGGACCCCACAGATACGCAGTATTTT.

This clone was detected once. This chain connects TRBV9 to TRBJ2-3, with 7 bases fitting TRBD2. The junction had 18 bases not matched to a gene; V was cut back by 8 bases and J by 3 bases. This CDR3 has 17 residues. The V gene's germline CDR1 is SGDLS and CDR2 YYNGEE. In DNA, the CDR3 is TGTGCCAGTACCACCGGGGGGACCCCACGCGAAACAGATACGCAGTATTTT. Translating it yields CASTTGGTPRETDTQYF.

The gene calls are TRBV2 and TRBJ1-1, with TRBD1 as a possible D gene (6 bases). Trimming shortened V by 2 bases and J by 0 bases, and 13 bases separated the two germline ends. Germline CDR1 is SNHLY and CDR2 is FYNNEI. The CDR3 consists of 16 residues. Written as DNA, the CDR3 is TGTGCCAGCAGTGAAAGCCCCGGGACACTGAACACTGAAGCTTTCTTT. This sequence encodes CASSESPGTLNTEAFF.

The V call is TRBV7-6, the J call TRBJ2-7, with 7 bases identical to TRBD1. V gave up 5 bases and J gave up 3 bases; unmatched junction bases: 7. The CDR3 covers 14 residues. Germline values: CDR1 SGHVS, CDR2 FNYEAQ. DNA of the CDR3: TGTGCCAGCAGCAGGACAGGAGACGTCTACGAGCAGTACTTC. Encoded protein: CASSRTGDVYEQYF.

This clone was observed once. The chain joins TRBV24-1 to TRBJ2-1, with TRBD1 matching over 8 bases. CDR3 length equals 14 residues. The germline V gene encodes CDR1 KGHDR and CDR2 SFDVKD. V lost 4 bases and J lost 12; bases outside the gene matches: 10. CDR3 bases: TGTGCCACCAGTGAAGCCGGGACAGGCGGAAGGCAGTTCTTC. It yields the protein CATSEAGTGGRQFF.

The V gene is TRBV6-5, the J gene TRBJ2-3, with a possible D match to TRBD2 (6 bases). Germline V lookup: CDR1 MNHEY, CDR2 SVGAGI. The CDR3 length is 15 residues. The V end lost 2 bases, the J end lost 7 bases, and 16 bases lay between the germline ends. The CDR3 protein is CASSYGGARRNTQYF. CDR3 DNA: TGTGCCAGCAGTTACGGCGGGGCACGGCGGAATACGCAGTATTTT.

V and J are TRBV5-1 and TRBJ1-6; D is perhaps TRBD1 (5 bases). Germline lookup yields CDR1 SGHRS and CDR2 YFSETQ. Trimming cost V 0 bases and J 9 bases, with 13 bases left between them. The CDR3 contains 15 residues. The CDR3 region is CASSLDGQVRSPLHF. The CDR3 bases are TGCGCCAGCAGCTTGGATGGACAAGTTCGTTCACCCCTCCACTTT.

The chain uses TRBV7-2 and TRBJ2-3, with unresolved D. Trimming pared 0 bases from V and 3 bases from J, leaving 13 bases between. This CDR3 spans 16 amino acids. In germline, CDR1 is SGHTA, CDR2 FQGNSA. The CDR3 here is CASSLALGGGTDTQYF. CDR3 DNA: TGTGCCAGCAGCTTAGCGTTAGGCGGTGGTACAGATACGCAGTATTTT.

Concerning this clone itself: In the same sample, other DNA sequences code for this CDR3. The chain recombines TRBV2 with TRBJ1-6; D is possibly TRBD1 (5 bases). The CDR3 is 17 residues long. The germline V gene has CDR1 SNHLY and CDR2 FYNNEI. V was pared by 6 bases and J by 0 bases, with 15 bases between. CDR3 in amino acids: CASSGGVGSSYNSPLHF. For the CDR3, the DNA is TGTGCCAGCAGCGGAGGGGTGGGGAGCTCCTATAATTCACCCCTCCACTTT.

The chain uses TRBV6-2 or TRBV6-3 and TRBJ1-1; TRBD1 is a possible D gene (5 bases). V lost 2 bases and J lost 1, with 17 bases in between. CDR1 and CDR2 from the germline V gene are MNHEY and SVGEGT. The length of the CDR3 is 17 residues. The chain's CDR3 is CASSYSGARSRNTEAFF. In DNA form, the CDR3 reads TGTGCCAGCAGTTACAGCGGGGCCCGAAGTAGGAACACTGAAGCTTTCTTT.

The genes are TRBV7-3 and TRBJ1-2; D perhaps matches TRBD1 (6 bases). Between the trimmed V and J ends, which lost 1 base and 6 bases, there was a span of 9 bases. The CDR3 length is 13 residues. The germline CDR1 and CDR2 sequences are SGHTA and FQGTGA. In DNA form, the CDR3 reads TGTGCCAGCAGCTTAAAACAGGGCCATGGCTACACCTTC. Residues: CASSLKQGHGYTF.

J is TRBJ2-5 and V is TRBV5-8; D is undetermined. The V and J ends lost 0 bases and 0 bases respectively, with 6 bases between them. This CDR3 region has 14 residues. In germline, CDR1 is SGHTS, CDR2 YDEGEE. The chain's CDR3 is CASSLAAYQETQYF. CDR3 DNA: TGTGCCAGCAGCTTGGCCGCGTACCAAGAGACCCAGTACTTC. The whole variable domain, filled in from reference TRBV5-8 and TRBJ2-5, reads EAGVTQSPTHLIKTRGQQATLRCSPISGHTSVYWYQQALGLGLQFLLWYDEGEERNRGNFPPRFSGRQFPNYSSELNVNALELEDSALYLCASSLAAYQETQYFGPGTRLLVL.

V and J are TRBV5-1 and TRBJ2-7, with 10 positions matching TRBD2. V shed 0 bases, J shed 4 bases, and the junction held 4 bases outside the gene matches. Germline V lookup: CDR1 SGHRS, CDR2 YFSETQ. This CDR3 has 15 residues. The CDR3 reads CASSLGVAGGYEQYF. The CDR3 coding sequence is TGCGCCAGCAGCTTGGGAGTAGCGGGGGGATACGAGCAGTACTTC.

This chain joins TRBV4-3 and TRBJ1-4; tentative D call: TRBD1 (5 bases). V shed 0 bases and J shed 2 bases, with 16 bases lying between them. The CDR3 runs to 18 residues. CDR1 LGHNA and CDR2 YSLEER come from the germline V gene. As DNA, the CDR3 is TGCGCCAGCAGCCAAGAACCCCATGGGGCGGCTACTAATGAAAAACTGTTTTTT. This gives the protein CASSQEPHGAATNEKLFF.

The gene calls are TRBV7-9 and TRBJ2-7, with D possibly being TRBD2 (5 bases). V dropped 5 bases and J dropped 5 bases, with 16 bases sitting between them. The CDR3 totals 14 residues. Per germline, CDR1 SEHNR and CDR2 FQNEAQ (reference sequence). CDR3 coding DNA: TGTGCCAGCAGCCCCCGAGGGCCGCGGGACGAGCAGTACTTC. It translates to CASSPRGPRDEQYF.

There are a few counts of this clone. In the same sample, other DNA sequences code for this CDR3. The CDR3 nucleotides are TGTGCCAGCAGCGACAGGGGGGCCAACACCGGGGAGCTGTTTTTT. It codes for CASSDRGANTGELFF. The V and J genes are TRBV9 and TRBJ2-2; 8 nucleotides line up with TRBD1. The CDR3 totals 15 residues. V dropped 3 bases and J dropped 2; count of bases not matched to a gene: 3. The V gene's germline CDR1 is SGDLS and CDR2 YYNGEE.

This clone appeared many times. The CDR3 loop is CASSRGFRGQGGGSSYNEQFF. In DNA form, the CDR3 reads TGTGCCAGCAGCAGAGGGTTTAGGGGACAGGGTGGTGGAAGCTCCTACAATGAGCAGTTCTTC. This chain joins TRBV21-1 and TRBJ2-1; the D call in the table, TRBD1, was not verified against the DNA. TRBV21-1 is assigned pseudogene status. The CDR3 covers 21 residues.